The rows below give T cell receptor beta chains drawn from one sample of a study of blood T cell repertoires in COVID-19. Profiling relied on immunoSEQ multiplex PCR, and the TCRdb table lists in-frame clones only, not all of them. Found here are over 150,000 clones, 70% to 85% of them singletons; the top ten hold 6.9%. The sequenced material came from peripheral blood. The receptors come from a human donor with acute or convalescent COVID-19. The donor label of this sample is uncertain. Both conserved end residues are part of each CDR3. A D gene is named only where the DNA matches it firmly. A clone size is listed for some rows: how often the clone was seen (once, few, many), or a class if it is expanded.

j_call: TRBJ2-7
d_call: TRBD2
clone_size: .
v_call: TRBV9
cdr3_nt: TGTGCCAGCAGCATTAGTAGCGGGAGCTCCTACGAGCAGTACTTC
cdr3_aa: CASSISSGSSYEQYF

j_call: TRBJ1-2
d_call: TRBD1
clone_size: .
v_call: TRBV4-1
cdr3_nt: TGCGCCAGCAGCCAAGAAATTCAGGGGGCTAACTATGGCTACACCTTC
cdr3_aa: CASSQEIQGANYGYTF

j_call: TRBJ1-5
d_call: TRBD1
clone_size: .
v_call: TRBV19
cdr3_nt: TGTGCCAGTAGTAATCCCGGACAGGGGGCTGTGGGGAATCAGCCCCAGCATTTT
cdr3_aa: CASSNPGQGAVGNQPQHF

j_call: TRBJ1-4
d_call: .
clone_size: .
v_call: TRBV19
cdr3_nt: TGTGCCAGTAGCTCCCGGTCAACTAATGAAAAACTGTTTTTT
cdr3_aa: CASSSRSTNEKLFF

j_call: TRBJ1-5
d_call: .
clone_size: .
v_call: TRBV19
cdr3_nt: TGTGCCAGTAGTGATACCCTTACAGGGCTACTCAATCAGCCCCAGCATTTT
cdr3_aa: CASSDTLTGLLNQPQHF

j_call: TRBJ1-2
d_call: .
clone_size: .
v_call: TRBV4-1
cdr3_nt: TGCGCCAGCAGCCAAGAACAGCCGTATGGCTACACCTTC
cdr3_aa: CASSQEQPYGYTF

j_call: TRBJ2-1
d_call: TRBD2
clone_size: .
v_call: TRBV5-8
cdr3_nt: TGTGCCAGCAGCTCTCGACTAGCGGGCCCCAATGAGCAGTTCTTC
cdr3_aa: CASSSRLAGPNEQFF

j_call: TRBJ2-2
d_call: .
clone_size: .
v_call: TRBV6-4
cdr3_nt: TGTGCCAGCGGACAGACGGCGAACACCGGGGAGCTGTTTTTT
cdr3_aa: CASGQTANTGELFF

j_call: TRBJ2-5
d_call: TRBD2
clone_size: .
v_call: TRBV7-8
cdr3_nt: TGTGCCAGCAGCCAAGGGCTAGCGGGAGCCGGAACGGAGACCCAGTACTTC
cdr3_aa: CASSQGLAGAGTETQYF

j_call: TRBJ2-2
d_call: .
clone_size: .
v_call: TRBV5-8
cdr3_nt: TGTGCCAGCAGCTTGGCGGCGGGGAACACCGGGGAGCTGTTTTTT
cdr3_aa: CASSLAAGNTGELFF

j_call: TRBJ1-2
d_call: .
clone_size: .
v_call: TRBV4-1
cdr3_nt: TGCGCCAGCAGCCAAGAGGGCCAGGTCTATGGCTACACCTTC
cdr3_aa: CASSQEGQVYGYTF

j_call: TRBJ1-4
d_call: .
clone_size: .
v_call: TRBV28
cdr3_nt: TGTGCCAGCAGTTCCGGACCGGGGGGGGGACTATCCCCTGAAAAACTGTTTTTT
cdr3_aa: CASSSGPGGGLSPEKLFF

j_call: TRBJ1-4
d_call: TRBD1
clone_size: .
v_call: TRBV13
cdr3_nt: TGTGCCAGCAGCTTCATGACCCCGGGACAGGGTAATGAAAAACTGTTTTTT
cdr3_aa: CASSFMTPGQGNEKLFF

j_call: TRBJ2-1
d_call: TRBD2
clone_size: once
v_call: TRBV5-4
cdr3_nt: TGTGCCAGCAGCCATACTAGCGCCAATGAGCAGTTCTTC
cdr3_aa: CASSHTSANEQFF

j_call: TRBJ2-7
d_call: TRBD2
clone_size: .
v_call: TRBV19
cdr3_nt: TGTGCCAGTAGAAGGACTAGGTTGTCTGGGGAGCAGTACTTC
cdr3_aa: CASRRTRLSGEQYF

j_call: TRBJ2-7
d_call: TRBD1
clone_size: .
v_call: TRBV18
cdr3_nt: TGTGCCAGCTCACGACCGGGACAGGGGTTCTACGAGCAGTACTTC
cdr3_aa: CASSRPGQGFYEQYF

j_call: TRBJ1-1
d_call: .
clone_size: once
v_call: TRBV12-3/TRBV12-4
cdr3_nt: TGTGCCAGCAGTTTGTTCAGCGTAACCGGAGCTTTCTTT
cdr3_aa: CASSLFSVTGAFF

j_call: TRBJ1-2
d_call: .
clone_size: .
v_call: TRBV5-1
cdr3_nt: TGCGCCAGCAGCCCGTCACAGAAGCCCTTATATGGCTACACCTTC
cdr3_aa: CASSPSQKPLYGYTF

j_call: TRBJ1-3
d_call: .
clone_size: .
v_call: TRBV7-2
cdr3_nt: TGTGCCAGCAGCGCGGGCAGCTCTGGAAACACCATATATTTT
cdr3_aa: CASSAGSSGNTIYF

j_call: TRBJ1-5
d_call: TRBD1
clone_size: few
v_call: TRBV30
cdr3_nt: TGTGCCTGGAGTGTCCTGGCAGGGGGTCAGCCCCAGCATTTT
cdr3_aa: CAWSVLAGGQPQHF

j_call: TRBJ1-1
d_call: TRBD1
clone_size: .
v_call: TRBV30
cdr3_nt: TGTGCCTGGAGTCATCTCGGACAGGCGAACACTGAAGCTTTCTTT
cdr3_aa: CAWSHLGQANTEAFF

j_call: TRBJ1-3
d_call: .
clone_size: .
v_call: TRBV5-1
cdr3_nt: TGCGCCAGCAGCTTGGCCGGTAGCTCTGGAAACACCATATATTTT
cdr3_aa: CASSLAGSSGNTIYF

j_call: TRBJ2-7
d_call: TRBD2
clone_size: .
v_call: TRBV7-7
cdr3_nt: TGTGCCAGCAGCCAACTAGCGGGAGACACCTACGAGCAGTACTTC
cdr3_aa: CASSQLAGDTYEQYF

j_call: TRBJ2-3
d_call: TRBD2
clone_size: .
v_call: TRBV4-2
cdr3_nt: TGTGCCAGCCACGGACTAGCGGGAGGGGATACGCAGTATTTT
cdr3_aa: CASHGLAGGDTQYF

j_call: TRBJ2-2
d_call: .
clone_size: .
v_call: TRBV6-5
cdr3_nt: TGTGCCAGCAGCAAAGGGGACTTAAACACCGGGGAGCTGTTTTTT
cdr3_aa: CASSKGDLNTGELFF

j_call: TRBJ1-4
d_call: .
clone_size: .
v_call: TRBV6-5
cdr3_nt: TGTGCCAGCAGGGCGGGAAAGGTCGGTGAAAAACTGTTTTTT
cdr3_aa: CASRAGKVGEKLFF

j_call: TRBJ1-5
d_call: .
clone_size: many
v_call: TRBV6-2/TRBV6-3
cdr3_nt: TGTGCCAGCAGTCCGGACAGTCTCAATCAGCCCCAGCATTTT
cdr3_aa: CASSPDSLNQPQHF